This TCR beta chain is drawn from a study of regulatory T cells. The study's findings and limits: Hydrophobic residues at CDR3 positions 6 and 7 were enriched in conventional CD4+ T cells of CD3G-deficient patients.

A remark on this clone: Its cognate antigen is unknown.

The V end lost 3 bases, the J end lost 3 bases, and 8 bases lay between the germline ends. This CDR3 is built from 13 residues. Per the germline V gene, CDR1 is KGHSH and CDR2 is LQKENI. The primer mix had 52 TRBV and 13 TRBJ primers. TCRdb's table, derived via immunoSEQ multiplex PCR, lists solely in-frame clones and lacks some. Of about 15,000 clones listed, roughly 82% are singletons. At testing, patients were 2 to 39 years old, with reduced naive and increased memory T-cell proportions. The chain employs TRBV18 and TRBJ1-1; D gene unclear. The specimen sequenced was conventional CD4+ T cells sorted from blood. The source is a person aged 25 to 45 with CD3G deficiency. The CDR3 DNA reads as TGTGCCAGCTCACCGGACCGCTACACTGAAGCTTTCTTT. Translating it yields CASSPDRYTEAFF.